This T cell receptor (beta chain) came from a study of Graves' ophthalmopathy and Graves' hyperthyroidism. Amplification of TCR beta CDR3 regions used RNA transcripts. Investigators did first-round RT-PCR with HTBI primers, then second-round multiplex PCR. TCRdb recomputed calls from the multiplex PCR reads with MiXCR, one row per CDR3 protein. Of some 240,000 distinct CDR3 sequences in the sample, less than 55% were seen once. The source of this sequence is an adult man with Graves' ophthalmopathy. Sequenced: peripheral blood.

The CDR3 DNA follows: TGTGCCAGCAGGATCCAAAGGGCAGCTTTCTTT. Translation gives CASRIQRAAFF. The chain recombines TRBV2 with TRBJ1-1, with unresolved D. The CDR3 totals 11 residues. CDR1 SNHLY and CDR2 FYNNEI come from the germline V gene. V was shortened by 6 bases and J by 10 bases, with 12 bases between the two germline ends.